Shown below are 27 T cell receptor beta chains from a single sample sequenced in a study of beta chain features in type 1 diabetes. Sequencing targeted expressed TCRB transcripts, as all isolated RNA had been reverse transcribed. Using immunoSEQ multiplex PCR, the repertoire was profiled, and TCRdb retains in-frame clones only, with some absent. The sample has hundreds of thousands of clones, approximately 30% seen once. The sample taken for sequencing was naive CD4+ T cells from blood. The receptors were gathered from a man between 18 and 35 years old in good health.

CDR3 loop: CASSYEGFSGYTF. The DNA for the CDR3 is TGTGCCAGCAGTTACGAGGGCTTTAGTGGCTACACCTTC. The rearrangement joins TRBV6-6 to TRBJ1-2; unclear D gene. CDR3 length: 13 residues. Per germline, CDR1 MNHNY and CDR2 SVGAGI (reference sequence). V was clipped by 2 bases and J by 7 bases, with 11 bases between them.

This chain joins TRBV30 and TRBJ2-1, with 8 bases aligning to TRBD2. The V segment lost 0 bases and the J segment 4 bases; nucleotides outside the gene matches: 5. The CDR3 runs to 15 residues. Germline V gene lookup returns CDR1 GTSNPN and CDR2 SVGIG (reference sequence). The DNA of the CDR3 is TGTGCCTGGAGTGTGATAGCGGGGAGGTACAATGAGCAGTTCTTC. It yields the protein CAWSVIAGRYNEQFF.

The J gene is TRBJ2-3, the V gene TRBV10-3; D gene unclear. The CDR3 totals 13 residues. Trimming took off 2 bases at V and 1 base at J, with 4 bases between the two ends. Germline CDR1 is ENHRY and CDR2 is SYGVKD. CDR3 sequence (DNA): TGTGCCATCAGTGAGCCCCGCACAGATACGCAGTATTTT. Translating gives CAISEPRTDTQYF.

This clone has a single count. The V gene is TRBV30, the J gene TRBJ2-7; D is perhaps TRBD1 (6 bases). The V end lost 4 bases, the J end lost 2 bases, and 12 bases lay between the germline ends. Germline V gene lookup returns CDR1 GTSNPN and CDR2 SVGIG (reference sequence). This CDR3 comprises 13 residues. CDR3 nucleotide sequence: TGTGCCTGGACACAGGGACCGACCTACGAGCAGTACTTC. It translates to CAWTQGPTYEQYF.

This clone was picked up a small number of times. The chain employs TRBV9 and TRBJ2-5, with TRBD2 matching 12 bases. CDR1 SGDLS and CDR2 YYNGEE come from the germline V gene. CDR3 length equals 16 residues. The V segment lost 3 bases and the J segment 4 bases; nucleotides outside the gene matches: 7. CDR3 protein: CASSARLAGAPETQYF. The CDR3 DNA follows: TGTGCCAGCAGCGCCCGACTAGCGGGAGCGCCAGAGACCCAGTACTTC.

V usage is TRBV6-1 and J usage is TRBJ2-3; D is undetermined. Germline V gene data show CDR1 as MNHNS and CDR2 as SASEGT. Trimming pared 3 bases from V and 0 bases from J, leaving 10 bases between. There are 15 residues in the CDR3. In nucleotides, the CDR3 is TGTGCCAGCAGTGACTACGGTACTAGCACAGATACGCAGTATTTT. This gives the protein CASSDYGTSTDTQYF.

This clone has only a few counts. V gene TRBV6-6 combines with J gene TRBJ1-1; D may be TRBD1 (5 bases). Per germline, CDR1 MNHNY and CDR2 SVGAGI (reference sequence). V lost 8 bases and J lost 5, with 12 bases in between. The CDR3 runs 12 residues. Here the CDR3 reads CASHPGLTEAFF. The DNA of the CDR3 is TGTGCCAGCCACCCGGGGCTTACTGAAGCTTTCTTT.

The chain uses TRBV29-1 and TRBJ2-2; possibly TRBD2 for D (6 bases). The CDR3 runs 14 residues. The germline V gene has CDR1 SQVTM and CDR2 ANQGSEA. V lost 6 bases to trimming and J lost 1 base, with 12 bases between them. The CDR3 here is CSVVSGRNTGELFF. For the CDR3, the DNA is TGCAGCGTCGTCTCCGGGAGGAACACCGGGGAGCTGTTTTTT.

To note about this clone: Other DNA sequences in the same sample also yield this CDR3. The genes are TRBV9 and TRBJ2-3, with TRBD2 matching 9 bases. After removal of 2 bases from V and 4 bases from J, the junction contained 2 bases not matched to a gene. Germline CDR1 is SGDLS and CDR2 is YYNGEE. This CDR3 comprises 14 residues. Written as DNA, the CDR3 is TGTGCCAGCAGCGTTAGCGGGAGTCCAGATACGCAGTATTTT. Its translation is CASSVSGSPDTQYF.

This sequence joins TRBV4-3 and TRBJ1-4; D not certain. The ends were cut back, 0 bases at V and 0 bases at J, with 5 bases in the middle. This CDR3 spans 15 amino acids. Per the germline V gene, CDR1 is LGHNA and CDR2 is YSLEER. In DNA, the CDR3 is TGCGCCAGCAGCCAAGATACAGCAACTAATGAAAAACTGTTTTTT. Protein sequence: CASSQDTATNEKLFF.

To note about this clone: The same CDR3 is also encoded by other DNA sequences in this sample. This rearrangement joins TRBV6-6 to TRBJ2-1; the D gene is possibly TRBD2 (6 bases). The CDR3 has 15 residues. Germline loops: CDR1 MNHNY, CDR2 SVGAGI (reference sequence). V was shortened by 0 bases and J by 2 bases, with 8 bases between the two germline ends. The CDR3 DNA sequence: TGTGCCAGCAGTTACTCTAGCGGTACCTACAATGAGCAGTTCTTC. Its translation is CASSYSSGTYNEQFF.

The chain employs TRBV30 and TRBJ2-5, with D tentatively TRBD2 (6 bases). Germline CDR1 and CDR2: GTSNPN and SVGIG (reference sequence). V lost 0 bases and J lost 4, with 12 bases in between. The CDR3 extends over 14 amino acids. As DNA, the CDR3 is TGTGCCTGGAGTGTTAGGAGGGGCCGAGAGACCCAGTACTTC. It translates to CAWSVRRGRETQYF.

In this sample, this clone turned up a few times. This sequence joins TRBV30 and TRBJ2-1; 14 nucleotides align to TRBD2. This CDR3 has 14 amino acids. V lost 7 bases to trimming and J lost 7 bases; unmatched junction nucleotides: 6. Germline V CDR1 and CDR2: GTSNPN, SVGIG (reference sequence). The CDR3 region is CASATSGRGNEQFF. In DNA form, the CDR3 reads TGTGCCTCCGCGACTAGCGGGAGGGGAAATGAGCAGTTCTTC.

The chain carries TRBV25-1 and TRBJ2-3; D unclear. V lost 3 bases to trimming and J lost 14 bases, with 18 bases between them. This CDR3 has 13 amino acids. CDR1 and CDR2 (germline): MGHDK, SYGVNS. The CDR3 region is CASSESLERAPYF. The CDR3 region has the DNA TGTGCCAGCAGTGAGTCCTTGGAGCGTGCCCCGTATTTT.

This clone was seen a few times. CDR3 loop: CSVGLPGASYEQYF. The CDR3, as DNA: TGCAGCGTTGGCCTGCCAGGAGCTAGCTACGAGCAGTACTTC. V is TRBV29-1 and J is TRBJ2-7; D remains unclear. Trimming removed 4 bases at V and 3 bases at J, with 16 bases between. Germline V gene lookup returns CDR1 SQVTM and CDR2 ANQGSEA. The CDR3 extends over 14 amino acids.

The chain has TRBV25-1 and TRBJ2-1, with 8 bases lining up with TRBD2. This CDR3 contains 13 residues. The V gene end was trimmed by 8 bases and the J gene end by 9 bases; junction bases not matched to a gene: 9. Germline-derived CDR1 and CDR2 are MGHDK and SYGVNS. The CDR3 nucleotides read TGTGCCAGCGTTGAGCGGGAGAGTACTGAGCAGTTCTTC. Its translation is CASVERESTEQFF.

J is TRBJ2-7 and V is TRBV7-2; 13 positions agree with TRBD2. CDR1 SGHTA and CDR2 FQGNSA come from the germline V gene. V lost 4 bases, J lost 5 bases, and 5 bases stayed unmatched. This CDR3 has 15 residues. The CDR3 DNA reads TGTGCCAGCAGCTCCGGACTAGCGGGAGTCCACGAGCAGTACTTC. As protein: CASSSGLAGVHEQYF.

This clone appeared a few times. This chain links TRBV10-3 with TRBJ1-2; no clear D gene. The CDR3 length is 14 residues. Germline V lookup: CDR1 ENHRY, CDR2 SYGVKD. V lost 4 bases and J 2 bases, leaving 11 bases between the germline ends. The CDR3 region is CAISAVDGNYGYTF. CDR3 coding DNA: TGTGCCATCAGTGCAGTGGACGGGAACTATGGCTACACCTTC.

This clone was observed once. The V gene is TRBV30, the J gene TRBJ2-3; 9 nucleotides agree with TRBD2. CDR3 length: 13 residues. The germline gives CDR1 GTSNPN, CDR2 SVGIG (reference sequence). After removal of 3 bases from V and 4 bases from J, the junction contained 2 bases not matched to a gene. The CDR3 protein is CAWRLAGPDTQYF. For the CDR3, the DNA is TGTGCCTGGAGACTAGCGGGTCCAGATACGCAGTATTTT.

CDR3 sequence reads: CAWSRAETQYF. CDR3 bases: TGTGCCTGGAGCCGGGCAGAGACCCAGTACTTC. V is TRBV30 and J is TRBJ2-5; no clear D. Per the germline V gene, CDR1 is GTSNPN and CDR2 is SVGIG (reference sequence). Trimming stripped 3 bases from V and 4 bases from J, with 6 bases between. The CDR3 spans 11 residues.

The chain joins TRBV6-5 to TRBJ2-3; D remains unclear. The CDR3 spans 15 residues. Germline V gene sequence: CDR1 MNHEY, CDR2 SVGAGI. Trimming left V 0 bases short and J 7 bases short, with 14 bases between. The CDR3: CASSYSRPGLYTQYF. The DNA for the CDR3 is TGTGCCAGCAGTTACTCGAGGCCCGGCCTCTATACGCAGTATTTT.

This CDR3 is CASSPVNLVGGGAKNIQYF. Written as DNA, the CDR3 is TGTGCCAGCAGCCCCGTAAATTTAGTTGGAGGAGGGGCCAAAAACATTCAGTACTTC. V gene TRBV7-9 combines with J gene TRBJ2-4; TRBD2 is a possible D gene (6 bases). The CDR3 consists of 19 residues. Trimming left V 5 bases short and J 1 base short, with 24 bases between. Germline-derived CDR1 and CDR2 are SEHNR and FQNEAQ (reference sequence).

This chain connects TRBV5-1 to TRBJ2-1; TRBD1 matches 10 bases. The CDR3 spans 15 residues. Trimming cost V 5 bases and J 3 bases; bases outside gene matches: 5. Germline V CDR1 and CDR2: SGHRS, YFSETQ. CDR3 region: CASRSTGGVYNEQFF. CDR3 nucleotides: TGCGCCAGCAGGTCGACAGGGGGCGTCTACAATGAGCAGTTCTTC.

This clone was detected a few times. V usage is TRBV9 and J usage is TRBJ2-7, with D perhaps matching TRBD2 (5 bases). CDR3 length: 14 amino acids. Germline values: CDR1 SGDLS, CDR2 YYNGEE. Trimming left V 4 bases short and J 0 bases short, with 11 bases between. The CDR3 nucleotides are TGTGCCAGCAGCCCGGACTTTCTCTCCTACGAGCAGTACTTC. Amino acid sequence: CASSPDFLSYEQYF.

The chain is built from TRBV29-1 and TRBJ2-7, with D possibly being TRBD2 (5 bases). The CDR3 is 14 amino acids. Per the germline V gene, CDR1 is SQVTM and CDR2 is ANQGSEA. The V gene lost 7 bases and the J gene lost 0 bases, with 16 bases spanning the gap. The CDR3 loop is CSASGEWSSYEQYF. The CDR3 bases are TGCAGCGCAAGCGGAGAATGGAGCTCCTACGAGCAGTACTTC.

The chain recombines TRBV6-6 with TRBJ2-4, with D possibly called TRBD1 or TRBD2 (5 bases each). Germline V gene data show CDR1 as MNHNY and CDR2 as SVGAGI (reference sequence). Trimming cost V 8 bases and J 6 bases, with 23 bases left between them. This CDR3 spans 16 amino acids. Here the CDR3 reads CASERNPVQRGNIQYF. The CDR3 DNA follows: TGTGCCAGCGAGCGGAATCCGGTCCAAAGGGGAAACATTCAGTACTTC.

The rearrangement joins TRBV5-4 to TRBJ2-3, with 14 bases that match TRBD2. The CDR3 spans 16 residues. The trim removed 4 bases at V and 3 bases at J, leaving 4 bases unmatched. In germline, CDR1 is SGHNT, CDR2 YYREEE (reference sequence). The CDR3 DNA is TGTGCCAGCAGCGAGGGACTAGCGGGAGTGACAGATACGCAGTATTTT. Translating it yields CASSEGLAGVTDTQYF. The whole variable domain, remainder taken from reference TRBV5-4 and TRBJ2-3, is ETGVTQSPTHLIKTRGQQVTLRCSSQSGHNTVSWYQQALGQGPQFIFQYYREEENGRGNFPPRFSGLQFPNYSSELNVNALELDDSALYLCASSEGLAGVTDTQYFGPGTRLTVL.